This TCR beta chain was observed in a study of blood T cell repertoires in COVID-19. As for the study in general: There were acute and convalescent COVID-19 samples, and they came from the United States, Italy and Spain. In each case, the material was cDNA or gDNA derived from T cells, B-cell-depleted T cells, or PBMCs.

Original data processing: It was from reference gene primer amplification that nucleated cell counts were estimated. Profiling relied on immunoSEQ multiplex PCR, and the TCRdb table lists in-frame clones only, not all of them. Clone size and the V and J calls come from that table; the DNA yielded D and trimming. The table has about 170,000 clones, around 85% seen once. The germline gives CDR1 MGHRA, CDR2 YSYEKL. The V gene end was trimmed by 1 base and the J gene end by 3 bases; junction bases not matched to a gene: 2. There are 16 residues in the CDR3. This clone was counted only a few times. This receptor was identified in a human donor with acute or convalescent COVID-19. The donor label of this sample is uncertain. Sequencing was performed on peripheral blood. This chain links TRBV4-1 with TRBJ1-3, with 11 positions matching TRBD1. The CDR3 coding sequence is TGCGCCAGCAGCCAAGCGGACAGGGGGCTTGGAAACACCATATATTTT. This translates into CASSQADRGLGNTIYF.